A single sample gave rise to the 30 T cell receptor beta chains below, sequenced in a study of shared clonotypes between healthy human individuals. The assay was immunoSEQ multiplex PCR, and TCRdb's table has in-frame clones only and misses some. The sample holds around 1 million clones, around 80% seen once. Specimen: memory CD4+ T cells sorted from blood. Subset defined: CD45RA-negative fraction. Every receptor here comes from a man in his late teens or twenties in good health.

V and J are TRBV7-9 and TRBJ1-3; D is unresolved. The CDR3 is made up of 14 amino acids. Germline assignment: CDR1 SEHNR and CDR2 FQNEAQ (reference sequence). V was trimmed by 2 bases and J by 9 bases, leaving 14 bases between them. Here the CDR3 reads CASSLYGARSTIYF. The CDR3 region has the DNA TGTGCCAGCAGCTTATACGGTGCCCGAAGCACCATATATTTT.

This clone was observed once. The chain couples TRBV18 to TRBJ2-1, with 12 positions matching TRBD2. The trim removed 6 bases at V and 6 bases at J, leaving 6 bases unmatched. Per the germline V gene, CDR1 is KGHSH and CDR2 is LQKENI. This CDR3 has 15 residues. The CDR3 sequence: CASSPSSGRVNEQFF. CDR3 nucleotide sequence: TGTGCCAGCTCGCCTTCTAGCGGGAGGGTCAATGAGCAGTTCTTC.

The gene calls are TRBV5-1 and TRBJ2-2, with D tentatively TRBD1 or TRBD2 (5 bases each). Germline assignment: CDR1 SGHRS and CDR2 YFSETQ. The CDR3 is 17 amino acids. Between the trimmed V and J ends, which lost 3 bases and 0 bases, there was a span of 15 bases. The DNA of the CDR3 is TGCGCCAGCAGCTCGACTACCGGGACGGCGAACACCGGGGAGCTGTTTTTT. Translating gives CASSSTTGTANTGELFF.

In this sample, this clone turned up a few times. Other nucleotide sequences from this sample produce the same CDR3. The chain is built from TRBV27 and TRBJ1-5; D is unresolved. Germline V gene lookup returns CDR1 MNHEY and CDR2 SMNVEV (reference sequence). The V gene lost 0 bases and the J gene lost 4 bases, with 4 bases spanning the gap. This CDR3 has 13 amino acids. The CDR3 DNA sequence: TGTGCCAGCAGTTTATCGCAAAATCAGCCCCAGCATTTT. Residues: CASSLSQNQPQHF.

On this clone itself: A much larger clone lies one base from this, so it may be a read error. Additional DNA sequences in this sample encode the identical CDR3. The V and J genes are TRBV12-5 and TRBJ2-4; possibly TRBD1 for D (6 bases). Per germline, CDR1 LGHNT and CDR2 FRNRAP. This CDR3 is 15 amino acids long. The V end was cut by 9 bases, the J end by 2 bases, with 17 bases between. As DNA, the CDR3 is TGTGCTAGCGAGGACAGACGTGGTACCAAAAACATTCAGTACTTC. It codes for CASEDRRGTKNIQYF.

The rearrangement links TRBV6-1 to TRBJ2-5, with D maybe TRBD2 (6 bases). Trimming pared 4 bases from V and 5 bases from J, leaving 17 bases between. Germline loops: CDR1 MNHNS, CDR2 SASEGT. The CDR3 totals 15 residues. The CDR3 region is CASSGGGGAGETQYF. CDR3 sequence (DNA): TGTGCCAGCAGTGGGGGCGGCGGGGCCGGGGAGACCCAGTACTTC.

This clone was seen just once. The genes are TRBV2 and TRBJ2-7; D is undetermined. V shed 4 bases and J shed 4 bases, with 11 bases lying between them. Germline V gives CDR1 SNHLY, CDR2 FYNNEI. This CDR3 comprises 13 residues. The CDR3 DNA reads TGTGCCAGCAGTGCGCAAGGGCATTACGAGCAGTACTTC. Its translation: CASSAQGHYEQYF.

This clone occurred once. This chain joins TRBV11-2 and TRBJ2-5; D is possibly TRBD1 or TRBD2 (6 bases each). The CDR3 consists of 13 residues. V gave up 5 bases and J gave up 5 bases, with 12 bases separating them. The V gene's germline CDR1 is SGHAT and CDR2 FQNNGV. The CDR3 is CASSGGPLETQYF. The CDR3 region has the DNA TGTGCCAGCAGCGGGGGGCCGTTGGAGACCCAGTACTTC.

This clone was counted once. This chain uses TRBV7-9 with TRBJ2-7; the match to TRBD2 covers 11 bases. The CDR3 consists of 14 residues. Trimming cost V 8 bases and J 2 bases; bases outside gene matches: 5. Germline V gene data show CDR1 as SEHNR and CDR2 as FQNEAQ (reference sequence). CDR3: CASGKGLAAYEQYF. DNA of the CDR3: TGTGCCAGCGGAAAGGGACTAGCGGCCTACGAGCAGTACTTC. Combining the CDR3 with reference TRBV7-9 and TRBJ2-7 gives the whole variable domain DTGVSQNPRHKITKRGQNVTFRCDPISEHNRLYWYRQTLGQGPEFLTYFQNEAQLEKSRLLSDRFSAERPKGSFSTLEIQRTEQGDSAMYLCASGKGLAAYEQYFGPGTRLTVT.

This clone was detected once. J is TRBJ2-5 and V is TRBV4-3, with D perhaps TRBD2 (5 bases). Trimming took off 0 bases at V and 7 bases at J, with 18 bases between the two ends. The CDR3 totals 16 residues. Germline CDR1 reads LGHNA; CDR2 reads YSLEER. The CDR3 spells CASSQDRNPYGGTQYF. DNA for the CDR3: TGCGCCAGCAGCCAAGATCGAAACCCCTATGGAGGGACCCAGTACTTC.

This clone was counted ten times or more. This chain uses TRBV28 with TRBJ1-3; tentatively, D is TRBD1 (6 bases). The germline V gene has CDR1 MDHEN and CDR2 SYDVKM. CDR3 size: 16 residues. V shed 2 bases and J shed 0 bases, with 11 bases lying between them. The CDR3: CASSLKDSYSGNTIYF. As DNA, the CDR3 is TGTGCCAGCAGTTTAAAGGACAGCTACTCTGGAAACACCATATATTTT.

The sample holds a few counts of this clone. The chain employs TRBV5-1 and TRBJ2-2, with TRBD2 matching over 7 bases. The CDR3 has 15 amino acids. Germline CDR1 is SGHRS and CDR2 is YFSETQ. V trimming: 5 bases; J trimming: 2 bases; junction bases outside the gene matches: 6. The CDR3 reads CASSYSGPNTGELFF. The CDR3 coding sequence is TGCGCCAGCAGTTATAGCGGGCCCAACACCGGGGAGCTGTTTTTT.

The V call is TRBV5-6, the J call TRBJ1-1; D is unresolved. Germline V gives CDR1 SGHDT, CDR2 YYEEEE. V lost 4 bases to trimming and J lost 7 bases, with 14 bases between them. This CDR3 has 13 residues. CDR3 in amino acids: CASSLPALDEAFF. The CDR3 DNA sequence: TGTGCCAGCAGCCTGCCAGCGCTCGATGAAGCTTTCTTT.

Comments on this clone: It may be a read error: a sequence one base away is much more abundant. The J gene is TRBJ2-7, the V gene TRBV7-3; 10 positions match TRBD1. Germline CDR1 SGHTA, CDR2 FQGTGA. V was clipped by 5 bases and J by 4 bases; unmatched bases: 2. This CDR3 spans 13 amino acids. CDR3 nucleotide sequence: TGTGCCAGCAGCACGGGACAGGGGTACGAGCAGTACTTC. Translating it yields CASSTGQGYEQYF.

The chain employs TRBV7-2 and TRBJ2-7; TRBD2 might be the D (6 bases). The germline gives CDR1 SGHTA, CDR2 FQGNSA. Trimming pared 1 base from V and 4 bases from J, leaving 11 bases between. The CDR3 has 14 amino acids. The CDR3 DNA sequence: TGTGCCAGCAGCTTAGAAAGGGGAGGATACGAGCAGTACTTC. This encodes CASSLERGGYEQYF.

The chain links TRBV6-6 to TRBJ1-2; 9 bases are a match to TRBD1. Germline assignment: CDR1 MNHNY and CDR2 SVGAGI (reference sequence). This CDR3 has 16 amino acids. V lost 7 bases to trimming and J lost 7 bases; unmatched junction nucleotides: 16. The CDR3 region is CASTPGAGTGTGGYTF. For the CDR3, the DNA is TGTGCCAGCACCCCGGGGGCCGGGACAGGGACTGGTGGCTACACCTTC.

This rearrangement joins TRBV5-3 to TRBJ1-3; D is perhaps TRBD1 (5 bases). TRBV5-3 is classed as an ORF, of uncertain function. Trimming took off 7 bases at V and 2 bases at J, with 19 bases between the two ends. The CDR3 consists of 16 residues. The CDR3 is CARAFDPKGAGNTIYF. The CDR3 DNA reads as TGTGCCAGAGCATTTGACCCCAAAGGGGCTGGAAACACCATATATTTT.

This chain connects TRBV28 to TRBJ2-1; 8 bases agree with TRBD2. V was clipped by 4 bases and J by 7 bases; unmatched bases: 12. CDR1 and CDR2 from the germline V gene are MDHEN and SYDVKM. CDR3 length: 16 amino acids. CDR3 DNA sequence: TGTGCCAGCAGTTCACTGAATGGCGGGGGGAGAAATGAGCAGTTCTTC. This encodes CASSSLNGGGRNEQFF.

The chain is built from TRBV10-3 and TRBJ2-7; D is ambiguous. The V and J ends lost 7 bases and 2 bases respectively, with 9 bases between them. CDR1 and CDR2 (germline): ENHRY, SYGVKD. This CDR3 is built from 12 residues. The CDR3 nucleotides read TGTGCCATCAAAGGGAACCCCTACGAGCAGTACTTC. It is translated as CAIKGNPYEQYF.

The chain recombines TRBV10-2 with TRBJ2-2, with D tentatively TRBD2 (6 bases). The germline gives CDR1 WSHSY, CDR2 SAAADI. The CDR3 is 13 amino acids. Trimming removed 6 bases from V and 4 bases from J, with 9 bases in between. This CDR3 is CASREGSTGELFF. The CDR3 DNA follows: TGCGCCAGCAGGGAGGGGTCCACCGGGGAGCTGTTTTTT.

This clone was detected a few times. The chain couples TRBV7-2 to TRBJ2-3; D is perhaps TRBD2 (6 bases). From germline, CDR1 is SGHTA and CDR2 FQGNSA. CDR3 length equals 12 residues. The V end lost 3 bases, the J end lost 5 bases, and 6 bases lay between the germline ends. The CDR3 DNA reads TGTGCCAGCAGCTTCGGGGGAGATACGCAGTATTTT. As protein: CASSFGGDTQYF.

This rearrangement joins TRBV7-9 to TRBJ1-4, with D tentatively TRBD1 (5 bases). Germline-derived CDR1 and CDR2 are SEHNR and FQNEAQ (reference sequence). The CDR3 spans 15 residues. V gave up 6 bases and J gave up 8 bases, with 19 bases separating them. This CDR3 is CASRRIRDLEEKLFF. CDR3 sequence (DNA): TGTGCCAGCAGACGAATCAGGGACCTGGAGGAAAAACTGTTTTTT.

In its sample, this clone was seen a few times. The chain has TRBV5-5 and TRBJ1-1, with no clear D. The CDR3 covers 11 residues. CDR1 and CDR2 from the germline V gene are SGHKS and YYEKEE (reference sequence). V lost 4 bases, J lost 11 bases, and 12 bases lay in between. The CDR3 sequence is CASSTSFGAFF. CDR3 DNA: TGTGCCAGCAGCACATCCTTCGGGGCTTTCTTT.

The rearrangement uses TRBV5-1 and TRBJ1-6; the match to TRBD1 covers 10 bases. Germline V gene sequence: CDR1 SGHRS, CDR2 YFSETQ. V shed 4 bases and J 6 bases; nucleotides not matched to a gene: 7. The CDR3 is 16 residues long. This chain's CDR3 is CASSATDRGPNSPLHF. In DNA, the CDR3 is TGCGCCAGCAGCGCGACCGACAGGGGGCCTAATTCACCCCTCCACTTT.

This clone was recorded a few times. The chain has TRBV19 and TRBJ2-7; 9 bases map to TRBD1. CDR1 LNHDA and CDR2 SQIVND come from the germline V gene (reference sequence). The CDR3 sequence is 15 residues long. V trimming: 4 bases; J trimming: 6 bases; junction bases outside the gene matches: 10. The CDR3 spells CASSTRGQGLSEQYF. Written as DNA, the CDR3 is TGTGCCAGTAGTACCCGAGGACAGGGGTTGAGCGAGCAGTACTTC. The full variable domain, in which reference TRBV19 and TRBJ2-7 provide the parts outside the CDR3, is DGGITQSPKYLFRKEGQNVTLSCEQNLNHDAMYWYRQDPGQGLRLIYYSQIVNDFQKGDIAEGYSVSREKKESFPLTVTSAQKNPTAFYLCASSTRGQGLSEQYFGPGTRLTVT.

The V and J genes are TRBV11-2 and TRBJ2-3; D tentatively reads TRBD1 or TRBD2 (5 bases each). This CDR3 has 14 residues. The germline gives CDR1 SGHAT, CDR2 FQNNGV. V shed 3 bases and J shed 8 bases, with 15 bases lying between them. As DNA, the CDR3 is TGTGCCAGCAGCTTTTCCAGGGACCGCCTTACGCAGTATTTT. Encoded protein: CASSFSRDRLTQYF.

The V call is TRBV27, the J call TRBJ2-7, with D possibly matching TRBD1 (6 bases). Germline lookup yields CDR1 MNHEY and CDR2 SMNVEV (reference sequence). The CDR3 contains 13 residues. The germline V and J ends were trimmed by 8 bases and 3 bases, with 14 bases remaining between them. This chain's CDR3 is CASGSDRSYEQYF. CDR3 sequence (DNA): TGTGCCAGCGGCTCGGACAGAAGCTACGAGCAGTACTTC.

The genes are TRBV2 and TRBJ2-1; possible D gene TRBD1, 5 bases. Germline V CDR1 and CDR2: SNHLY, FYNNEI. V was clipped by 6 bases and J by 6 bases, with 9 bases between them. The CDR3 is 12 amino acids. The DNA for the CDR3 is TGTGCCAGCAGCGCAGGGATCAATGAGCAGTTCTTC. Protein product: CASSAGINEQFF.

The V gene is TRBV27, the J gene TRBJ2-3, with D perhaps being TRBD1 or TRBD2 (5 bases each). CDR3 size: 16 residues. V was pared by 3 bases and J by 1 base, with 14 bases between. Germline CDR1 and CDR2: MNHEY and SMNVEV (reference sequence). This CDR3 is CASSFVGAKGTDTQYF. CDR3 DNA: TGTGCCAGCAGTTTTGTCGGGGCCAAGGGCACAGATACGCAGTATTTT.

This clone has a handful of counts. The V call is TRBV11-2, the J call TRBJ2-7, with TRBD1 matching over 10 bases. The CDR3 has 15 amino acids. With V trimmed by 1 base and J by 3 bases, 3 bases remained unmatched. Germline CDR1 and CDR2: SGHAT and FQNNGV. The CDR3 coding sequence is TGTGCCAGCAGCTTAGTAGGGGACAGGGGCTACGAGCAGTACTTC. Its translation: CASSLVGDRGYEQYF.